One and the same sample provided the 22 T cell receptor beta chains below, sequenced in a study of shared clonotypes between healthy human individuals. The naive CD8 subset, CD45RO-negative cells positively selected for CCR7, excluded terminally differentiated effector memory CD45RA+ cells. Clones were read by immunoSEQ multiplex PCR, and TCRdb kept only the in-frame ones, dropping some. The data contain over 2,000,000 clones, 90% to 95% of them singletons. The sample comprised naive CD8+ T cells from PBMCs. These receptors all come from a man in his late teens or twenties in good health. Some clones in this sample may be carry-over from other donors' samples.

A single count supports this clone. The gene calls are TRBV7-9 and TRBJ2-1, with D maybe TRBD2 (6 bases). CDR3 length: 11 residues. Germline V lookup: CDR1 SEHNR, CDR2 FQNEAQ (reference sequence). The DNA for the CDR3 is TGTGCTGCCTGGGGAGGAGGGGAGCAGTTCTTC. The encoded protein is CAAWGGGEQFF.

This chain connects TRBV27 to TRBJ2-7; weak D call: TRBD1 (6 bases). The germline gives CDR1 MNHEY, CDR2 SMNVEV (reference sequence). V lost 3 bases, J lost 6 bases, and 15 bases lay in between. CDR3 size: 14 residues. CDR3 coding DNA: TGTGCCAGCAGTTTGCAGGGGATGGTAGGCGAGCAGTACTTC. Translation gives CASSLQGMVGEQYF.

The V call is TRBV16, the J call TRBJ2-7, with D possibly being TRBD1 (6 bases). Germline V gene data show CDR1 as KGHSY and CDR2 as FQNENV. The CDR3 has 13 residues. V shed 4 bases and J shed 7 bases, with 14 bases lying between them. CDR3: CASSPGAGREQYF. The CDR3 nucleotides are TGTGCCAGCAGCCCAGGGGCCGGACGAGAGCAGTACTTC.

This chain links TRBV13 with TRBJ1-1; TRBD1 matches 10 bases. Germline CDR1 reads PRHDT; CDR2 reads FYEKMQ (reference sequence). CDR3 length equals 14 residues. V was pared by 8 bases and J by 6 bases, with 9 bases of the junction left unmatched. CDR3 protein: CASLGGTGVPEAFF. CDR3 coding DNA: TGTGCCAGCTTGGGGGGGACAGGGGTGCCTGAAGCTTTCTTT.

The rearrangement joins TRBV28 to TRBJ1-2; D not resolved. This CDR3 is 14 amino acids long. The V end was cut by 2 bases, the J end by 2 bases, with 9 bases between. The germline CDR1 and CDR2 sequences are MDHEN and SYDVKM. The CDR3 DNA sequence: TGTGCCAGCAGTTTAACAGCGGAGAACTATGGCTACACCTTC. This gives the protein CASSLTAENYGYTF.

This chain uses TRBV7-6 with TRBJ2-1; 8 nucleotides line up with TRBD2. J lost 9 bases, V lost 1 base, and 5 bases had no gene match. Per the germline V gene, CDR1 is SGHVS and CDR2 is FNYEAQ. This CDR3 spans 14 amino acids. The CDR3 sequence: CASSLGGRKGEQFF. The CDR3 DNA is TGTGCCAGCAGCTTAGGCGGGAGGAAAGGTGAGCAGTTCTTC.

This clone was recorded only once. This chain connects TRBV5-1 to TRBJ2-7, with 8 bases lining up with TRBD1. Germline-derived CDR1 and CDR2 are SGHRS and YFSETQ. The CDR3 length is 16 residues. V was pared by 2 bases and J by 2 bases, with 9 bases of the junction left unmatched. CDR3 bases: TGCGCCAGCAGCTTACCCGGGACAGGCGACCCCTACGAGCAGTACTTC. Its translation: CASSLPGTGDPYEQYF.

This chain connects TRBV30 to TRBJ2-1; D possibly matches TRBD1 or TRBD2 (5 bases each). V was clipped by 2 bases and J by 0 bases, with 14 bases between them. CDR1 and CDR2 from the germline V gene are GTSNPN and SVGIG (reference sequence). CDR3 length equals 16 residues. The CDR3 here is CAWSFEGWTSYNEQFF. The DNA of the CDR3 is TGTGCCTGGAGTTTCGAGGGGTGGACCTCCTACAATGAGCAGTTCTTC.

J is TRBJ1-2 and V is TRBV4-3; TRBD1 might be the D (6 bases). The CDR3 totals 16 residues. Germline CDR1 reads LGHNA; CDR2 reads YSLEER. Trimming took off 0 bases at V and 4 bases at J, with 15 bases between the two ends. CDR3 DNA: TGCGCCAGCAGCCAAGATGTGAGGGGGGTGATCTATGGCTACACCTTC. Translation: CASSQDVRGVIYGYTF.

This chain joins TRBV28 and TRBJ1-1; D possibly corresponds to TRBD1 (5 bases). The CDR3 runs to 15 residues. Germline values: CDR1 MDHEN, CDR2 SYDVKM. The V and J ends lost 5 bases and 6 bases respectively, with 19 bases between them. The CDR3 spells CASSPWTGTSPEAFF. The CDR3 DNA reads TGTGCCAGCAGTCCCTGGACCGGGACGAGCCCTGAAGCTTTCTTT.

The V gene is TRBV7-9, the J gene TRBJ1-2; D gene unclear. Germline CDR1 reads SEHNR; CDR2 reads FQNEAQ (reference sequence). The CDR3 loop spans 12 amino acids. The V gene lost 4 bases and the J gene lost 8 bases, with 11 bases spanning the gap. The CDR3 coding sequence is TGTGCCAGCAGCTCCTCTACGGGAGGCTACACCTTC. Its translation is CASSSSTGGYTF.

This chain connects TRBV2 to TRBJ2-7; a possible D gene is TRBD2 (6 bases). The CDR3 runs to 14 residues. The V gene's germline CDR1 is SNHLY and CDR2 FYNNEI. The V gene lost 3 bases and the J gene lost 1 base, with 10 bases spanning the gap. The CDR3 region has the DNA TGTGCCAGCAGTGACCGGACTAAGTCCTACGAGCAGTACTTC. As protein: CASSDRTKSYEQYF.

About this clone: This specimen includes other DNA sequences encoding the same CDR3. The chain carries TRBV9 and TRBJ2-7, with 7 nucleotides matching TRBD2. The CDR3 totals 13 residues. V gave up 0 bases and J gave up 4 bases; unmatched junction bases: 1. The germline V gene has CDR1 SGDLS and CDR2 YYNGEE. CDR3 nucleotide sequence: TGTGCCAGCAGCGTAGGGGAGGGGTACGAGCAGTACTTC. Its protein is CASSVGEGYEQYF.

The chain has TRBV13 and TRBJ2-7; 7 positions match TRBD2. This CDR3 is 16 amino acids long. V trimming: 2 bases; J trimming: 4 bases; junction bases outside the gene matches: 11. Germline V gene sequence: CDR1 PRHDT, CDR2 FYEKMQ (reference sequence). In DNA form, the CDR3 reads TGTGCCAGCAGCTTATCTAGCGGAGACATTGTATACGAGCAGTACTTC. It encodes CASSLSSGDIVYEQYF.

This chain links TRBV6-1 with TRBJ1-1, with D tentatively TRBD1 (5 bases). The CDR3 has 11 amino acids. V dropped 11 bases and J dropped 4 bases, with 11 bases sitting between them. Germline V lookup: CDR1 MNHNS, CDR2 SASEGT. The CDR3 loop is CAEGFGTEAFF. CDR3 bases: TGTGCCGAGGGGTTTGGCACTGAAGCTTTCTTT.

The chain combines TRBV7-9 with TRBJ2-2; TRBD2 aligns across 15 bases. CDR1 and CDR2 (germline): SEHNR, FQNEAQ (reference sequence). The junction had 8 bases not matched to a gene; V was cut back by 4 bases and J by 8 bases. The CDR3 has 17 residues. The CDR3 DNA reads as TGTGCCAGCAGCTCACACGGACTAGCGGGAGGGCCGGGGGAGCTGTTTTTT. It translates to CASSSHGLAGGPGELFF.

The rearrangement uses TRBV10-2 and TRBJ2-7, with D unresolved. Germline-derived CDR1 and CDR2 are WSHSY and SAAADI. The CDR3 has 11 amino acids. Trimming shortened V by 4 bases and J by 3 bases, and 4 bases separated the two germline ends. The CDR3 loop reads CASSGGYEQYF. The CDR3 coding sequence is TGCGCCAGCAGTGGGGGCTACGAGCAGTACTTC.

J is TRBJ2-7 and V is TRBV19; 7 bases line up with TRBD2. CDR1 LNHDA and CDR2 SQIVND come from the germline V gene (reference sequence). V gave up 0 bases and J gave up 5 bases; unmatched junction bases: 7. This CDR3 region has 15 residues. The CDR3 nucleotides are TGTGCCAGTAGTATAGATCGGGCGGGAGTAGACGAGCAGTACTTC. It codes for CASSIDRAGVDEQYF.

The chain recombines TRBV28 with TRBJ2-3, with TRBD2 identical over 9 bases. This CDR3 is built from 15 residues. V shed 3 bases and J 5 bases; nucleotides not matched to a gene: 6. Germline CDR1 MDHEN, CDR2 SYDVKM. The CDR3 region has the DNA TGTGCCAGCAGTTTCGTTAGCGGGAGAGGAGATACGCAGTATTTT. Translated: CASSFVSGRGDTQYF.

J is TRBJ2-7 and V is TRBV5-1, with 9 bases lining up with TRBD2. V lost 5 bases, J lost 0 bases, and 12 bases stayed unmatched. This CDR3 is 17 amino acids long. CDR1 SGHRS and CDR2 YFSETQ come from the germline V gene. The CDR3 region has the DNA TGCGCCAGCAGGGGAGGGACTAGCTTAATCAGCTCCTACGAGCAGTACTTC. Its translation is CASRGGTSLISSYEQYF.

The CDR3, as DNA: TGTGCCAGCAGCTACGCGGGGGCGAACACTGAAGCTTTCTTT. Translating gives CASSYAGANTEAFF. The V gene is TRBV11-2, the J gene TRBJ1-1, with D perhaps matching TRBD1 (6 bases). The CDR3 sequence is 14 residues long. Trimming shortened V by 4 bases and J by 1 base, and 10 bases separated the two germline ends. From germline, CDR1 is SGHAT and CDR2 FQNNGV.

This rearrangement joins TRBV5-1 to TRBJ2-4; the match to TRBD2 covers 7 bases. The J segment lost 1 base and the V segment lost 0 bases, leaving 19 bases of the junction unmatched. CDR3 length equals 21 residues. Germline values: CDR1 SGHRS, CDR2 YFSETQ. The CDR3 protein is CASSLGPGREGSGLAKNIQYF. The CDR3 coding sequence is TGCGCCAGCAGCTTGGGACCAGGGAGGGAAGGATCTGGATTGGCCAAAAACATTCAGTACTTC.